The clone carrying this TCR beta chain was detected a few times. The target antigen is unknown. TCRdb reanalysed the 5' RACE reads using MiXCR and keeps one entry per CDR3 protein. The table lists 220,000 or so distinct CDR3 sequences, 7% of them singletons. V was clipped by 6 bases and J by 0 bases, with 14 bases between them. Germline loops: CDR1 MNHEY, CDR2 SVGAGI. The CDR3 contains 15 residues. The data were obtained in a study of identical twins. The study's findings and limits: Out-of-frame TCR alpha sharing observed in monozygotic twins exceeded model estimates. Invariant MAIT and iNKT cells are populations that could partly confound zero-insertion analyses.

The same sample was also used in a study of yellow fever vaccine responses in identical twins.

The material sequenced was memory (CD45RO+) T cells sorted from blood. The receptor's source is a woman younger than 35 in good health. The chain links TRBV6-5 to TRBJ1-2; D remains ambiguous. DNA for the CDR3: TGTGCCAGCAGGTCCTACAGAGTTACTAACTATGGCTACACCTTC. Protein product: CASRSYRVTNYGYTF.